The 28 T cell receptor beta chains below were found in one sample sequenced in a study of T cells in Graves' hyperthyroidism and ophthalmopathy. The source material, RNA transcripts, was used to amplify TCR beta CDR3 regions. A set of HTBI primers served as the primers for a first-round RT-PCR of the TCR CDR3. Via MiXCR, TCRdb re-called the multiplex PCR reads, giving one row per CDR3 protein. The table has roughly 660,000 distinct CDR3 sequences, 15% to 20% seen once; the top ten hold roughly 16%. Source material: blood. All receptors come from a man aged 50 or older with Graves' hyperthyroidism.

This clonotype was seen a few times. This chain joins TRBV11-3 and TRBJ2-3; 8 positions match TRBD2. The trim removed 1 base at V and 4 bases at J, leaving 10 bases unmatched. Per germline, CDR1 SGHNT and CDR2 YENEEA. The CDR3 runs 17 residues. This chain's CDR3 is CASSLGLASGSADTQYF. The CDR3 coding sequence is TGTGCCAGCAGCTTAGGGCTCGCCAGCGGGAGTGCAGATACGCAGTATTTT.

This rearrangement joins TRBV6-2 or TRBV6-3 to TRBJ2-3, with D possibly being TRBD1 (6 bases). This CDR3 is 15 amino acids long. Looked up from germline, CDR1 is MNHEY and CDR2 is SVGEGT. V was cut by 6 bases and J by 6 bases, with 19 bases left in between. The chain's CDR3 is CASRRDIYQTDTQYF. CDR3 sequence (DNA): TGTGCCAGCAGGAGGGACATTTACCAAACGGATACGCAGTATTTT.

This clonotype was counted a few times. The V call is TRBV20-1, the J call TRBJ2-1; 11 bases line up with TRBD2. CDR1 and CDR2 from the germline V gene are DFQATT and SNEGSKA (reference sequence). J lost 4 bases, V lost 6 bases, and 5 bases had no gene match. This CDR3 is built from 14 residues. CDR3 protein: CSAAGTSGYNEQFF. CDR3 bases: TGCAGTGCCGCCGGGACTAGCGGTTACAATGAGCAGTTCTTC.

The chain is built from TRBV4-1 and TRBJ2-7, with a possible D match to TRBD2 (6 bases). CDR1 and CDR2 (germline): MGHRA, YSYEKL. The CDR3 spans 16 residues. Trimming removed 0 bases from V and 4 bases from J, with 16 bases in between. The CDR3 is CASSQDLAGSRYEQYF. The CDR3 DNA reads TGCGCCAGCAGCCAAGATTTGGCGGGAAGCAGGTACGAGCAGTACTTC.

This clonotype was detected ten times or more. The CDR3, as DNA: TGTGCCAGCAGCTTCCGACCGGGACTAGCGGGAGTGGGTCGAGAGACCCAGTACTTC. Amino acids: CASSFRPGLAGVGRETQYF. This chain connects TRBV14 to TRBJ2-5; 14 positions agree with TRBD2. V gave up 5 bases and J gave up 4 bases; unmatched junction bases: 15. This CDR3 spans 19 amino acids. Germline values: CDR1 SGHDN, CDR2 FVKESK.

This clonotype was recorded many times. The chain combines TRBV28 with TRBJ1-5; TRBD1 matches 7 bases. Germline CDR1 reads MDHEN; CDR2 reads SYDVKM. Trimming removed 7 bases from V and 6 bases from J; junction bases left unmatched: 9. The CDR3 covers 14 residues. Here the CDR3 reads CASTKVQGSQPQHF. The CDR3 DNA reads as TGTGCCAGCACCAAGGTACAGGGGAGTCAGCCCCAGCATTTT.

Many counts were recorded for this clonotype. The chain uses TRBV4-3 and TRBJ2-7; 13 bases map to TRBD2. Trimming at V came to 3 bases and at J to 2 bases, leaving 1 base not matched to a gene. The CDR3 has 15 amino acids. CDR1 is LGHNA, CDR2 YSLEER, per germline. The CDR3 sequence: CASSHGLAGAYEQYF. Written as DNA, the CDR3 is TGCGCCAGCAGCCATGGACTAGCGGGAGCCTACGAGCAGTACTTC.

The genes are TRBV20-1 and TRBJ2-2; 9 bases are a match to TRBD1. Germline CDR1 and CDR2: DFQATT and SNEGSKA (reference sequence). J gave up 3 bases and V 6 bases, and 2 bases lay outside the gene matches. This CDR3 contains 13 residues. This CDR3 reads CSARTGDTGELFF. CDR3 in DNA: TGCAGTGCGCGGACAGGGGACACCGGGGAGCTGTTTTTT.

The chain uses TRBV2 and TRBJ1-1; D call uncertain. V was shortened by 5 bases and J by 7 bases, with 8 bases between the two germline ends. The CDR3 runs 11 residues. Germline V CDR1 and CDR2: SNHLY, FYNNEI. The CDR3 DNA reads TGTGCCAGCAGTCCCCAGGTTGAAGCTTTCTTT. Translation gives CASSPQVEAFF.

This clonotype was picked up many times. The chain combines TRBV5-1 with TRBJ2-2; TRBD2 matches 11 bases. V lost 4 bases to trimming and J lost 6 bases; unmatched junction nucleotides: 8. The length of the CDR3 is 16 residues. CDR1 and CDR2 from the germline V gene are SGHRS and YFSETQ. The chain's CDR3 is CASSPSSGRYSGELFF. The DNA of the CDR3 is TGCGCCAGCAGCCCGTCTAGCGGGAGGTATTCCGGGGAGCTGTTTTTT.

Many counts were recorded for this clonotype. The V gene is TRBV12-3 or TRBV12-4, the J gene TRBJ2-1; D is ambiguous. The CDR3 spans 11 residues. V lost 3 bases, J lost 6 bases, and 3 bases lay in between. In DNA, the CDR3 is TGTGCCAGCAGTTTTACCAATGAGCAGTTCTTC. It is translated as CASSFTNEQFF.

The CDR3 here is CASSLKIGGGYEQYF. CDR3 in DNA: TGTGCCAGCAGCCTCAAAATAGGAGGGGGCTACGAGCAGTACTTC. The chain is built from TRBV14 and TRBJ2-7; D may match TRBD1 or TRBD2 (6 bases each). Trimming cost V 4 bases and J 3 bases, with 16 bases left between them. The CDR3 runs 15 residues. The germline gives CDR1 SGHDN, CDR2 FVKESK.

The CDR3 loop is CASTGTGPDTQYF. CDR3 sequence (DNA): TGTGCCAGTACAGGGACAGGGCCAGATACGCAGTATTTT. The V and J genes are TRBV28 and TRBJ2-3, with 9 bases matching TRBD1. From germline, CDR1 is MDHEN and CDR2 SYDVKM. The CDR3 spans 13 residues. J lost 4 bases, V lost 9 bases, and 5 bases had no gene match.

This clonotype was seen many times. The V call is TRBV28, the J call TRBJ1-4, with D possibly being TRBD1 (5 bases). The CDR3 has 14 amino acids. The V end lost 4 bases, the J end lost 7 bases, and 13 bases lay between the germline ends. CDR1 is MDHEN, CDR2 SYDVKM, per germline. In nucleotides, the CDR3 is TGTGCCAGCAGTTCCAGGGTAGAGGGTGAAAAACTGTTTTTT. Its translation is CASSSRVEGEKLFF.

This clonotype was seen a few times. V usage is TRBV20-1 and J usage is TRBJ2-1; 9 bases align to TRBD2. With V trimmed by 5 bases and J by 2 bases, 10 bases remained unmatched. The CDR3 consists of 16 residues. Germline assignment: CDR1 DFQATT and CDR2 SNEGSKA (reference sequence). The CDR3: CSAALSGSLTYNEQFF. The CDR3 region has the DNA TGCAGTGCTGCTCTTAGCGGGAGCCTCACCTACAATGAGCAGTTCTTC.

The table lists this clonotype with many counts. The genes are TRBV5-1 and TRBJ2-3; D is possibly TRBD1 or TRBD2 (5 bases each). The CDR3 is made up of 15 amino acids. In germline, CDR1 is SGHRS, CDR2 YFSETQ. V dropped 4 bases and J dropped 3 bases, with 15 bases sitting between them. The CDR3 protein is CASSGGGAGTDTQYF. DNA of the CDR3: TGCGCCAGCAGCGGAGGAGGCGCAGGGACAGATACGCAGTATTTT.

V is TRBV29-1 and J is TRBJ2-1, with D possibly TRBD1 on 5 matching bases. The V gene's germline CDR1 is SQVTM and CDR2 ANQGSEA. The CDR3 is 12 residues long. V dropped 7 bases and J dropped 3 bases, with 10 bases sitting between them. The CDR3 is CSADSNYNEQFF. The DNA for the CDR3 is TGCAGCGCTGACAGTAACTACAATGAGCAGTTCTTC.

This clonotype appeared many times. The genes are TRBV27 and TRBJ1-3; D is possibly TRBD1 (6 bases). The germline V gene has CDR1 MNHEY and CDR2 SMNVEV (reference sequence). This CDR3 contains 15 residues. V was shortened by 6 bases and J by 1 base, with 13 bases between the two germline ends. The chain's CDR3 is CASSSSGASGNTIYF. The DNA for the CDR3 is TGTGCCAGCAGCTCCTCAGGGGCATCTGGAAACACCATATATTTT.

The chain recombines TRBV3-1 with TRBJ2-7; possibly TRBD2 for D (6 bases). V gave up 0 bases and J gave up 3 bases, with 15 bases separating them. CDR3 length: 16 amino acids. The V gene's germline CDR1 is LGHDT and CDR2 YNNKEL (reference sequence). This CDR3 is CASSQDLPAGFYEQYF. CDR3 in DNA: TGTGCCAGCAGCCAAGATCTTCCAGCGGGTTTCTACGAGCAGTACTTC.

This clonotype was counted many times. V and J are TRBV12-3 or TRBV12-4 and TRBJ2-5; 9 bases match TRBD2. The CDR3 extends over 15 amino acids. With 5 bases clipped from V and 3 bases from J, the junction kept 7 bases outside the gene matches. The CDR3, as DNA: TGTGCCAGCAGTACCCGGACTAGCGTGGAAGAGACCCAGTACTTC. Translating gives CASSTRTSVEETQYF.

This clonotype came up many times. The chain combines TRBV28 with TRBJ2-1; possible D gene TRBD1, 6 bases. Germline lookup yields CDR1 MDHEN and CDR2 SYDVKM. V gave up 0 bases and J gave up 5 bases, with 11 bases separating them. The CDR3 runs to 15 residues. The CDR3 protein is CASSLWGASDNEQFF. CDR3 sequence (DNA): TGTGCCAGCAGTTTATGGGGGGCAAGTGACAATGAGCAGTTCTTC.

Many counts were recorded for this clonotype. This chain joins TRBV6-1 and TRBJ2-3, with TRBD1 matching 9 bases. Germline CDR1 and CDR2: MNHNS and SASEGT. J was trimmed by 3 bases and V by 5 bases; bases with no gene match: 9. This CDR3 has 16 residues. The CDR3 here is CASSLTDRGLTDTQYF. The CDR3 DNA is TGTGCCAGCAGTCTTACGGACAGGGGATTGACAGATACGCAGTATTTT.

This clonotype was observed a handful of times. V is TRBV9 and J is TRBJ1-5, with D unclear. Germline loops: CDR1 SGDLS, CDR2 YYNGEE. The CDR3 consists of 15 residues. Trimming cost V 0 bases and J 7 bases, with 14 bases left between them. CDR3 in amino acids: CASSVDAGFGQPQHF. In DNA form, the CDR3 reads TGTGCCAGCAGCGTAGACGCGGGATTTGGGCAGCCCCAGCATTTT.

The chain employs TRBV28 and TRBJ2-2; 9 nucleotides line up with TRBD2. In germline, CDR1 is MDHEN, CDR2 SYDVKM. Germline trimming cut 6 bases from V and 6 bases from J; bases unmatched to any gene: 5. CDR3 length: 14 residues. CDR3 in amino acids: CASRSAGGAGELFF. The CDR3 DNA follows: TGTGCCAGCAGGTCAGCGGGAGGTGCCGGGGAGCTGTTTTTT. Complete variable domain (other parts from reference TRBV28 and TRBJ2-2): DVKVTQSSRYLVKRTGEKVFLECVQDMDHENMFWYRQDPGLGLRLIYFSYDVKMKEKGDIPEGYSVSREKKERFSLILESASTNQTSMYLCASRSAGGAGELFFGEGSRLTVL.

About this clonotype: This may arise from a read error, as a much more abundant clone is one base away. The conserved closing phenylalanine or tryptophan is absent in this CDR3, likely reflecting a read error. The chain carries TRBV10-3 and TRBJ1-2, with 8 bases that match TRBD1. The CDR3 is 14 residues long. J lost 5 bases, V lost 0 bases, and 2 bases had no gene match. The V gene's germline CDR1 is ENHRY and CDR2 SYGVKD. The CDR3 is CAISESQGAYGYTL. The CDR3 bases are TGTGCCATCAGTGAGTCCCAGGGGGCTTATGGCTACACCCTC.

This clonotype was seen ten or more times. The chain combines TRBV3-1 with TRBJ2-5; 8 bases are a match to TRBD2. J was trimmed by 5 bases and V by 1 base; bases with no gene match: 9. CDR1 is LGHDT and CDR2 is YNNKEL in the germline V gene (reference sequence). The CDR3 contains 16 residues. The CDR3 DNA is TGTGCCAGCAGCCAAGCGGCCATAGCGGGAACTGAGACCCAGTACTTC. Translated, it gives CASSQAAIAGTETQYF.

As to this clonotype: Since a much larger clone is just one base distant, this may be a read error. The rearrangement joins TRBV10-3 to TRBJ2-7, with 7 bases lining up with TRBD2. CDR1 and CDR2 from the germline V gene are ENHRY and SYGVKD. The trim removed 3 bases at V and 2 bases at J, leaving 7 bases unmatched. This CDR3 spans 15 amino acids. CDR3 nucleotides: TGTGCCATCAGTGACGTTAGCGGGCTCGCCTACGAGCAGTACTTC. This gives the protein CAISDVSGLAYEQYF.

This clonotype was detected a few times. The chain has TRBV4-1 and TRBJ1-1; the D is unclear. The V gene lost 1 base and the J gene lost 2 bases, with 17 bases spanning the gap. The CDR3 is made up of 17 amino acids. Germline V lookup: CDR1 MGHRA, CDR2 YSYEKL. CDR3 coding DNA: TGCGCCAGCAGCCAAGTCCTGTCGGCAGCTGGTAACACTGAAGCTTTCTTT. This encodes CASSQVLSAAGNTEAFF.